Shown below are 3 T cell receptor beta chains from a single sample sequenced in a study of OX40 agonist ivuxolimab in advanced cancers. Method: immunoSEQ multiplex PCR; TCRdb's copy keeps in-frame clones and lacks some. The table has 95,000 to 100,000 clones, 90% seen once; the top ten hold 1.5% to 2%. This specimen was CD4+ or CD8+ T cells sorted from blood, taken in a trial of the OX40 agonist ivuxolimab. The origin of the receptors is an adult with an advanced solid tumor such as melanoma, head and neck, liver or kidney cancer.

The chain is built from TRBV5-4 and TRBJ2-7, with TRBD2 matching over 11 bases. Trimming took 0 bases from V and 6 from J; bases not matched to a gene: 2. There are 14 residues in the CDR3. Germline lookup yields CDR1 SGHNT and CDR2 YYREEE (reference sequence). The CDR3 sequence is CASSLVLAGAEQYF. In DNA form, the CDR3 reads TGTGCCAGCAGCTTGGTACTAGCGGGAGCCGAGCAGTACTTC.

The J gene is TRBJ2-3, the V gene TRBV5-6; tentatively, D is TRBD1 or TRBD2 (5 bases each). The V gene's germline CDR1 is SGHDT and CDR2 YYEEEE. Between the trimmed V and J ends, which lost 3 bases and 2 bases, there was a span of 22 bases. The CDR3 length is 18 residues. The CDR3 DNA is TGTGCCAGCAGCTCCCCAGGGCAGGGAGCCCTTTACACAGATACGCAGTATTTT. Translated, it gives CASSSPGQGALYTDTQYF. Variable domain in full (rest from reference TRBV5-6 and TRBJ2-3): DAGVTQSPTHLIKTRGQQVTLRCSPKSGHDTVSWYQQALGQGPQFIFQYYEEEERQRGNFPDRFSGHQFPNYSSELNVNALLLGDSALYLCASSSPGQGALYTDTQYFGPGTRLTVL.

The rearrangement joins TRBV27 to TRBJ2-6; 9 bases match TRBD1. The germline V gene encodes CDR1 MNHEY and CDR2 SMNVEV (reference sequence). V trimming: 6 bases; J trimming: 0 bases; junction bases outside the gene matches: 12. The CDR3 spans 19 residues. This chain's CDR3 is CASRIRPGTGISGANVLTF. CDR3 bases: TGTGCCAGCAGGATCCGGCCCGGGACAGGGATCTCTGGGGCCAACGTCCTGACTTTC.